This TCR beta chain is drawn from a study of cytomegalovirus exposure and HLA in healthy donors. The CDR3 has 15 residues. Germline assignment: CDR1 ENHRY and CDR2 SYGVKD. The ends lost 0 bases at V and 4 bases at J; junction bases unmatched: 3. Primers included in the PCR were 60 Vbeta and 13 Jbeta primers. The protocol was immunoSEQ multiplex PCR, while the TCRdb copy is restricted to in-frame clones and leaves out a portion. Its listing shows around 70,000 clones. Findings and limits, study-wide: Researchers reported in a later analysis that a missense DCLRE1C variant was tied to TCR beta V- and J-gene trimming. TCR beta sequences reportedly predicted the HLA-A and HLA-B alleles of most subjects accurately. Productive status was seen about 87% or about 30% of the time for most TCR beta V segments in an earlier analysis.

Details on this clone: The antigen is unknown.

The chain employs TRBV10-3 and TRBJ2-7; 10 bases are shared with TRBD2. The receptor comes from a boy under 18 in good health and CMV-seronegative. Input material: PBMCs. CDR3 loop: CAISESSGGLYEQYF. The DNA of the CDR3 is TGTGCCATCAGTGAGTCTAGCGGGGGGCTGTACGAGCAGTACTTC.